Only a few counts were recorded for the clone carrying this T cell receptor (beta chain). This sample stems from a study of response to subunit inactivated influenza vaccine. The CDR3 has 15 amino acids. With V trimmed by 3 bases and J by 7 bases, 11 bases remained unmatched. CDR1 is MDHEN and CDR2 is SYDVKM in the germline V gene. One entry per CDR3 protein, called by TCRdb with MiXCR from the RT-PCR reads. The data show roughly 550,000 distinct CDR3 sequences, approximately 24% seen once. This sample was also put to use in a study of T cells expressing NK-cell markers. That report adds: As the method of synthesis, 5'RACE template switching with UMIs yielded TCR beta cDNA. Among eight sequenced donors, seven carried HCMV seropositivity while one was seronegative. About 1.0-8% of CD8+ T cells in about six donors belonged to dominant NKG2C+ clonotypes. Nothing established the HCMV specificity of expanded NKG2C+ T cell clones.

The chain is built from TRBV28 and TRBJ2-7; 8 bases align to TRBD2. This sequence originates from a man aged 50 to 60 who received an inactivated influenza vaccine. This specimen consisted of CD4+ T cells sorted from PBMCs, obtained 12 days after vaccination. The CDR3: CASSFQSGGSREQYF. CDR3 in DNA: TGTGCCAGCAGTTTTCAGAGCGGGGGCTCAAGGGAGCAGTACTTC.